A selection of T cell receptor beta chains follows, all from one sample in a study of vaccination effects on CD4 cells after COVID-19. Sequencing was performed with immunoSEQ multiplex PCR; in TCRdb, only in-frame clones are kept and a portion is missing. The sample holds 50,000 to 65,000 clones, about three quarters seen once. These receptors' targets are unknown. Sample: CD4+ T cells from PBMCs cultured with HCoV-229E spike peptides, taken after COVID-19 vaccination. These TCRs come from a human donor who received a COVID-19 vaccine. Each CDR3 is given with its conserved first and last residue. The order of the fields is V gene, clone size, D gene, J gene, CDR3 protein, CDR3 DNA. D genes are given only for firm matches. The listing skips clone size in some rows; elsewhere it reads once, few, many or a size class.

>TRBV12-3/TRBV12-4|few|NA|TRBJ2-3
CASSGDVDTQYF
TGTGCCAGCAGTGGGGATGTGGATACGCAGTATTTT
>TRBV9|few|NA|TRBJ1-2
CASSPDKRGYTF
TGTGCCAGCAGCCCAGACAAGAGGGGCTACACCTTC
>TRBV7-6|NA|NA|TRBJ2-1
CASSLQGTLYLADEQFF
TGTGCCAGCAGCTTACAGGGGACCCTCTACCTGGCGGATGAGCAGTTCTTC
>TRBV7-9|few|TRBD1|TRBJ1-4
CASSNFRGERLSNEKLFF
TGTGCCAGCAGCAACTTCAGGGGGGAAAGGCTTTCTAATGAAAAACTGTTTTTT
>TRBV7-2|NA|TRBD2|TRBJ2-1
CASSSPGTSGTYNEQFF
TGTGCCAGCAGCTCGCCCGGGACTAGCGGGACCTACAATGAGCAGTTCTTC
>TRBV5-5|NA|NA|TRBJ1-3
CASSLLTEYSGNTIYF
TGTGCCAGCAGCTTACTGACAGAATACTCTGGAAACACCATATATTTT
>TRBV11-2|NA|NA|TRBJ1-1
CASSLRENTEAFF
TGTGCCAGCAGCTTAAGGGAGAACACTGAAGCTTTCTTT
>TRBV21-1|NA|NA|TRBJ1-5
CASTPPGGGVYSNQPQHF
TGTGCCAGCACCCCCCCAGGGGGAGGAGTTTATAGCAATCAGCCCCAGCATTTT
>TRBV9|NA|NA|TRBJ1-3
CASSVDSFSGNTIYF
TGTGCCAGCAGCGTAGACAGTTTCTCTGGAAACACCATATATTTT
>TRBV3-1/TRBV3-2|NA|TRBD2|TRBJ2-5
CASSLGTSGGEETQYF
TGTGCCAGCAGCCTGGGGACTAGCGGGGGGGAGGAGACCCAGTACTTC
>TRBV18|NA|NA|TRBJ1-6
CASSPQGANSPLHF
TGTGCCAGCTCACCACAGGGCGCCAATTCACCCCTCCACTTT
>TRBV5-4|NA|TRBD1|TRBJ2-5
CASSRDSQETQYF
TGTGCCAGCAGCCGGGACAGCCAAGAGACCCAGTACTTC
>TRBV18|NA|NA|TRBJ1-4
CASSPSQVPANEKLFF
TGTGCCAGCTCACCTTCCCAGGTCCCAGCTAATGAAAAACTGTTTTTT
>TRBV13|few|TRBD1|TRBJ1-2
CASSLFSGTGGSRYGYTF
TGTGCCAGCAGCTTATTCTCCGGGACAGGGGGATCTCGTTATGGCTACACCTTC
>TRBV5-1|NA|NA|TRBJ1-5
CASSPSSGSQPQHF
TGCGCCAGCAGCCCCTCCAGTGGGTCTCAGCCCCAGCATTTT
>TRBV12-5|NA|NA|TRBJ1-1
CASGLAGTDRLPEAFF
TGTGCTAGTGGTTTGGCCGGGACGGACCGTTTGCCTGAAGCTTTCTTT
>TRBV19|NA|NA|TRBJ1-2
CASSPDYYGYTF
TGTGCCAGTAGTCCCGACTACTATGGCTACACCTTC
>TRBV3-1/TRBV3-2|NA|TRBD2|TRBJ2-5
CASSRGTGTSGETQYF
TGTGCCAGCAGCCGAGGGACCGGGACTAGCGGGGAGACCCAGTACTTC
>TRBV7-8|NA|NA|TRBJ1-4
CASSRNRVSNEKLFF
TGTGCCAGCAGTCGAAACAGGGTTTCTAATGAAAAACTGTTTTTT
>TRBV6-5|NA|NA|TRBJ2-2
CASSSLHAGGELFF
TGTGCCAGCAGTTCTTTGCACGCCGGCGGGGAGCTGTTTTTT
>TRBV6-1|NA|TRBD1|TRBJ1-2
CASSEASGTGDDGYTF
TGTGCCAGCAGTGAAGCGTCCGGGACAGGGGACGATGGCTACACCTTC
>TRBV15|NA|NA|TRBJ1-2
CALRGGGYGYTF
TGTGCCCTTCGGGGAGGTGGCTATGGCTACACCTTC
>TRBV9|NA|TRBD2|TRBJ2-5
CASSGPLAGGTETQYF
TGTGCCAGCAGCGGGCCCCTAGCGGGGGGGACAGAGACCCAGTACTTC
>TRBV10-1|once|NA|TRBJ2-6
CASSRVGANVLTF
TGCGCCAGCAGCCGTGTCGGGGCCAACGTCCTGACTTTC
>TRBV27|once|TRBD1|TRBJ2-6
CASSPGQGSLGANVLTF
TGTGCCAGCAGCCCGGGACAGGGGTCTCTCGGGGCCAACGTCCTGACTTTC
>TRBV5-1|NA|NA|TRBJ2-2
CASFEGSTGELFF
TGCGCCAGCTTCGAGGGAAGCACCGGGGAGCTGTTTTTT
>TRBV19|NA|TRBD1|TRBJ2-3
CATKRGQQTDTQYF
TGTGCCACCAAGAGGGGACAGCAAACAGATACGCAGTATTTT
>TRBV12-5|NA|TRBD1|TRBJ2-2
CASGLAGTGGTGELFF
TGTGCTAGTGGTTTGGCCGGGACAGGGGGCACCGGGGAGCTGTTTTTT
>TRBV7-3|once|NA|TRBJ2-2
CASSTGTHNTGELFF
TGTGCCAGCAGCACCGGGACCCACAACACCGGGGAGCTGTTTTTT
>TRBV6-2/TRBV6-3|NA|NA|TRBJ2-1
CASSYALREYNEQFF
TGTGCCAGCAGTTACGCCCTTAGGGAATACAATGAGCAGTTCTTC
>TRBV2|few|NA|TRBJ1-2
CASKGPAWGYTF
TGTGCCAGCAAGGGACCGGCCTGGGGCTACACCTTC
>TRBV7-8|NA|NA|TRBJ1-2
CASSLRGGDPNYGYTF
TGTGCCAGCAGCTTACGGGGAGGTGACCCGAACTATGGCTACACCTTC
>TRBV7-9|NA|NA|TRBJ1-6
CASSQRDSPLHF
TGTGCCAGCAGCCAGAGAGATTCACCCCTCCACTTT
>TRBV10-3|once|NA|TRBJ2-3
CAISDKIADPSTDTQYF
TGTGCCATCAGTGATAAAATCGCAGACCCTTCCACAGATACGCAGTATTTT
>TRBV10-2|once|NA|TRBJ1-2
CASSESWGRGTWTF
NA
>TRBV5-6|NA|TRBD1|TRBJ1-6
CASSVDRGRSSYNSPLHF
TGTGCCAGCAGCGTAGACAGGGGCCGCTCCTCCTATAATTCACCCCTCCACTTT
>TRBV19|few|TRBD1|TRBJ1-1
CASSRDRLTMNTEAFF
TGTGCCAGTAGCCGGGACAGGTTAACCATGAACACTGAAGCTTTCTTT
>TRBV28|NA|TRBD1|TRBJ1-2
CASSWPRTGGALTNYGYTF
TGTGCCAGCAGTTGGCCAAGGACAGGGGGCGCACTCACTAACTATGGCTACACCTTC
>TRBV19|NA|TRBD1|TRBJ1-5
CASSILRQGSNQPQHF
TGTGCCAGTAGTATCCTGAGACAGGGATCGAATCAGCCCCAGCATTTT
>TRBV27|NA|NA|TRBJ2-5
CASSSGLLATQYF
TGTGCCAGCAGTTCGGGACTTCTGGCGACCCAGTACTTC
>TRBV11-3|NA|NA|TRBJ2-5
CASSLELDATQYF
TGTGCCAGCAGCTTAGAACTAGACGCGACCCAGTACTTC
>TRBV10-3|NA|NA|TRBJ1-1
CAISERSGENTEAFF
TGTGCCATCAGTGAGAGGTCAGGAGAGAACACTGAAGCTTTCTTT
>TRBV12-5|NA|TRBD1|TRBJ2-1
CASATGQGPYNEQFF
TGTGCTAGTGCCACAGGACAGGGGCCCTACAATGAGCAGTTCTTC
>TRBV19|once|NA|TRBJ1-3
CASSPMTGNTIYF
TGTGCCAGTAGTCCGATGACAGGAAACACCATATATTTT
>TRBV4-3|NA|NA|TRBJ2-5
CASSTRGQETQYF
TGCGCCAGCAGCACCCGGGGGCAAGAGACCCAGTACTTC
>TRBV2|NA|NA|TRBJ1-2
CASSAGGLEGLGGYTF
TGTGCCAGCAGTGCTGGTGGACTCGAGGGATTGGGCGGCTACACCTTC
>TRBV5-8|NA|TRBD1|TRBJ1-1
CASSRTTGARTEAFF
TGTGCCAGCAGCCGAACGACAGGGGCGAGGACTGAAGCTTTCTTT
>TRBV7-2|NA|NA|TRBJ2-3
CASSLGGPSTDTQYF
TGTGCCAGCAGCTTAGGCGGCCCAAGCACAGATACGCAGTATTTT
>TRBV5-4|NA|NA|TRBJ2-3
CASSLGLLPDTQYF
TGTGCCAGCAGCTTAGGCCTTCTTCCAGATACGCAGTATTTT
>TRBV2|NA|NA|TRBJ1-2
CASSESQVSIYGYTF
TGTGCCAGCAGTGAGAGTCAGGTATCGATCTATGGCTACACCTTC
>TRBV18|NA|NA|TRBJ1-2
CASSSYTGSYYGYTF
TGTGCCAGCTCATCCTATACAGGGTCCTACTATGGCTACACCTTC
>TRBV19|NA|TRBD2|TRBJ2-3
CASSIVGSGSSHTDTQYF
TGTGCCAGTAGTATAGTAGGTAGCGGGTCTTCCCACACAGATACGCAGTATTTT